This T cell receptor beta chain was documented in a study of vaccination and CD4 T cells after COVID-19. Across the whole study: Six male and four female convalescents took part, two of them Hispanic. As control conditions, cultures were given either a CEFX pool serving as positive control, an HIV-1 Nef pool, or no peptide at all. General observations from the study: From a median of roughly 21 to 38, SARS-CoV-2-reactive clonotypes increased, though not significantly.

The CDR3 loop spans 14 amino acids. Germline loops: CDR1 ENHRY, CDR2 SYGVKD. The J segment lost 3 bases and the V segment lost 10 bases, leaving 7 bases of the junction unmatched. The treatment denotes: approximately 9-day PBMC culture with coronavirus spike peptide pools or control peptides (ViraFEST assay). ViraFEST used peptide pools to expand antigen-specific T cells, then sequenced TCRs. Comments on this clonotype: Its specificity is unknown.

Oncomine TCR Beta short-read sequencing was applied to DNA from cultured CD4+ T cells. A single record per CDR3 protein comes from TCRdb applying MiXCR to the PCR reads. The table has more than 13,000 distinct CDR3 sequences, approximately 55% seen once. Sequencing was performed on CD4+ T cells from blood, cultured in vitro. The genes are TRBV10-3 and TRBJ2-5; 11 nucleotides match TRBD2. The sequence was obtained from a human donor who had recovered from COVID-19. This CDR3 reads CATSTLAGEETQYF. CDR3 DNA sequence: TGTGCCACCTCCACACTAGCGGGAGAAGAGACCCAGTACTTC.